This TCR beta chain was sequenced for a study of blood T cells in healthy people across ages. The wider study: Template switching recovered approximately one barcoded beta molecule for every two T cells.

No fewer than 5.5 micrograms of total RNA were isolated from every sample. In germline, CDR1 is SNHLY, CDR2 FYNNEI. The CDR3 spans 13 residues. This clonotype was counted ten times or more. Its specificity is not known. One junction end does not reproduce the germline sequence, and a read error may be involved. General observations from the study: Investigators viewed diversity estimates from one million T cells as underestimates, the study reported. Because donor CMV status was unknown, expanded clonotype changes were possibly confounded.

A second PCR, run for about 7 to 11 cycles, used a sample-barcoded 5' primer plus a J-beta primer mix. TCRdb processed the 5' RACE reads anew with MiXCR; each CDR3 protein has one entry. The table has roughly 2 million distinct CDR3 sequences, around 48% seen once. The sequence derives from a woman aged 40-49 years in good health. The V call is TRBV2, the J call TRBJ1-2; D not certain. Sequencing used blood. The CDR3 DNA is TGTGCCAGCAGCGAAGACACCGCCAGGGGCTACACCTTC. Protein product: CASSEDTARGYTF.